A selection of T cell receptor beta chains follows, all from one sample in a study of CD4 T cells in relation to SARS-CoV-2 and coronaviruses. These receptors have no known antigen. Data came from immunoSEQ multiplex PCR; TCRdb stores just in-frame clones and leaves some out. Of about 20,000 clones listed, about 80% were seen once; the top ten hold around 14%. The sample taken for sequencing was CD4+ T cells from PBMCs, cultured in vitro. The origin of the receptors is a human donor in good health. Each CDR3 is given with its conserved first and last residue. D genes are given only for firm matches. A clone size is listed for some rows: how often the clone was seen (once, few, many), or a class if it is expanded.

CDR3 DNA: TGTGCCAGCAGTTTCACACCAGGGACAGTTTCCTTCTACGAGCAGTACTTC
CDR3 protein: CASSFTPGTVSFYEQYF
J gene: TRBJ2-7
V gene: TRBV28
D gene: TRBD1
clone size: few

CDR3 DNA: TGTGCCAGCTCCATTTCAGGGTTGGACAATCAGCCCCAGCATTTT
CDR3 protein: CASSISGLDNQPQHF
J gene: TRBJ1-5
V gene: TRBV2
D gene: .
clone size: once

CDR3 DNA: TGTGCCAGTAGTCCAAGGACAGGCTCCTACGAGCAGTACTTC
CDR3 protein: CASSPRTGSYEQYF
J gene: TRBJ2-7
V gene: TRBV19
D gene: TRBD1
clone size: .

CDR3 DNA: TGTGCCAGCAGCCCGCAGGGGGCATCGGGGAACACCATATATTTT
CDR3 protein: CASSPQGASGNTIYF
J gene: TRBJ1-3
V gene: TRBV9
D gene: TRBD1
clone size: .

CDR3 DNA: TGCAGCGTTGAAGGGTCAGGAAGACCCTACGAGCAGTACTTC
CDR3 protein: CSVEGSGRPYEQYF
J gene: TRBJ2-7
V gene: TRBV29-1
D gene: .
clone size: .

CDR3 DNA: TGTGCCAGCAGCCACCGGGACCTCTACAATGAGCAGTTCTTC
CDR3 protein: CASSHRDLYNEQFF
J gene: TRBJ2-1
V gene: TRBV14
D gene: .
clone size: .

CDR3 DNA: TGTGCCATCAGTGAGTCGAAGGTAGCGGTTGACGATGAGCAGTTCTTC
CDR3 protein: CAISESKVAVDDEQFF
J gene: TRBJ2-1
V gene: TRBV10-3
D gene: .
clone size: .

CDR3 DNA: TGTGCCAGCAGCTTAACGGGCAGAACGGGCTCTGGAAACACCATATATTTT
CDR3 protein: CASSLTGRTGSGNTIYF
J gene: TRBJ1-3
V gene: TRBV7-3
D gene: .
clone size: .

CDR3 DNA: TGTGCCACCCTCTGGGCAGGGAATAATCAGCCCCAGCATTTT
CDR3 protein: CATLWAGNNQPQHF
J gene: TRBJ1-5
V gene: TRBV15
D gene: .
clone size: .

CDR3 DNA: TGTGCCAGCAGCTTAGACGGAGCAACTAATGAAAAACTGTTTTTT
CDR3 protein: CASSLDGATNEKLFF
J gene: TRBJ1-4
V gene: TRBV7-9
D gene: .
clone size: .

CDR3 DNA: TGCGCCAGCAGCCCGACCGGGACAGGGTTCACTGAAGCTTTCTTT
CDR3 protein: CASSPTGTGFTEAFF
J gene: TRBJ1-1
V gene: TRBV5-1
D gene: TRBD1
clone size: .

CDR3 DNA: TGTGCCAGCAGAATGGACAGGGGGTACGAGCAGTACTTC
CDR3 protein: CASRMDRGYEQYF
J gene: TRBJ2-7
V gene: TRBV2
D gene: TRBD1
clone size: few

CDR3 DNA: TGTGCCAGCAGTCAAGGGGAGAACACTGAAGCTTTCTTT
CDR3 protein: CASSQGENTEAFF
J gene: TRBJ1-1
V gene: TRBV2
D gene: .
clone size: .

CDR3 DNA: TGTGCCAGCAGGACGGGGGCGGAGGATGAAAAACTGTTTTTT
CDR3 protein: CASRTGAEDEKLFF
J gene: TRBJ1-4
V gene: TRBV28
D gene: .
clone size: .

CDR3 DNA: TGTGCCAGCAGTTTGGCCCTACAGATTACCGCACAAGAGACCCAGTACTTC
CDR3 protein: CASSLALQITAQETQYF
J gene: TRBJ2-5
V gene: TRBV28
D gene: .
clone size: .

CDR3 DNA: TGTGCCAGTAGGAGCAACAGGGTTCATTACAATGAGCAGTTCTTC
CDR3 protein: CASRSNRVHYNEQFF
J gene: TRBJ2-1
V gene: TRBV19
D gene: .
clone size: .

CDR3 DNA: TGCGCCAGCAGCTATAACAGGAACCCAAAGGAAGGCTACACCTTC
CDR3 protein: CASSYNRNPKEGYTF
J gene: TRBJ1-2
V gene: TRBV4-1
D gene: .
clone size: .

CDR3 DNA: TGCGCCAGCAGCTTGGCCCGCCGGGACGGTAATACAGATACGCAGTATTTT
CDR3 protein: CASSLARRDGNTDTQYF
J gene: TRBJ2-3
V gene: TRBV5-1
D gene: .
clone size: few

CDR3 DNA: TGTGCCAGCAGCGATAGGCAGCCCCAGCATTTT
CDR3 protein: CASSDRQPQHF
J gene: TRBJ1-5
V gene: TRBV6-5
D gene: .
clone size: .

CDR3 DNA: TGTGCCAGTGGGGCGGGACAGCTCTATGGCTACACCTTC
CDR3 protein: CASGAGQLYGYTF
J gene: TRBJ1-2
V gene: TRBV6-5
D gene: TRBD1
clone size: .

CDR3 DNA: TGTGCCAGCAGGCCGTCGAGGAGCGGCTCCTACGAGCAGTACTTC
CDR3 protein: CASRPSRSGSYEQYF
J gene: TRBJ2-7
V gene: TRBV6-5
D gene: .
clone size: .

CDR3 DNA: TGTGCCACCAGTCAGGGGATCTCCTACGAGCAGTACTTC
CDR3 protein: CATSQGISYEQYF
J gene: TRBJ2-7
V gene: TRBV24-1
D gene: .
clone size: .

CDR3 DNA: TGTGCCAGCAGTTTGACAGGATTCGATTCAGTTAAAGCTTTCTTT
CDR3 protein: CASSLTGFDSVKAFF
J gene: TRBJ1-1
V gene: TRBV27
D gene: .
clone size: .

CDR3 DNA: TGTGCCAGCAGCCCAGGGTGGGATGGCTACACCTTC
CDR3 protein: CASSPGWDGYTF
J gene: TRBJ1-2
V gene: TRBV6-5
D gene: .
clone size: .

CDR3 DNA: TGTGCCAGCAGCTCAACTTCTTGGGGAATGGGCTATGGCTACACCTTC
CDR3 protein: CASSSTSWGMGYGYTF
J gene: TRBJ1-2
V gene: TRBV7-2
D gene: .
clone size: .

CDR3 DNA: TGTGCCAGCAGCCAAGCCCCTAGCAATGAGCAGTTCTTC
CDR3 protein: CASSQAPSNEQFF
J gene: TRBJ2-1
V gene: TRBV14
D gene: .
clone size: .